Shown below are 26 T cell receptor beta chains from a single sample sequenced in a study of spatial heterogeneity in lung cancer. Study-wide results and caveats: Counts of expanded intratumoral alpha and beta TCRs tracked tumor mutation counts.

These receptors lack a known antigen. The time point is: sample taken at primary tumor resection. Using its own MiXCR run on the 5' RACE reads, TCRdb lists one record per CDR3 protein. The table lists 6,000 to 8,500 distinct CDR3 sequences, 3% to 3.5% of them singletons, with approximately 15% in the top ten. Material: lung tumor tissue, obtained at surgery. The receptors shown here come from a male donor with early-stage non-small cell lung cancer.

By sample share, this clonotype is medium-sized (0.01 to 0.1%). The chain couples TRBV7-9 to TRBJ2-6; D gene ambiguous. This CDR3 is built from 15 residues. Germline CDR1 is SEHNR and CDR2 is FQNEAQ (reference sequence). Trimming pared 4 bases from V and 0 bases from J, leaving 7 bases between. In DNA, the CDR3 is TGTGCCAGCAGCTCCCCCGACTCTGGGGCCAACGTCCTGACTTTC. This codes for CASSSPDSGANVLTF.

The sample holds a few counts of this clonotype. J is TRBJ2-5 and V is TRBV3-1; the D is unclear. The germline V gene encodes CDR1 LGHDT and CDR2 YNNKEL (reference sequence). The CDR3 length is 14 residues. The V gene lost 0 bases and the J gene lost 7 bases, with 12 bases spanning the gap. The CDR3 coding sequence is TGTGCCAGCAGCCAAGAAACTACCTGGGGGACCCAGTACTTC. This translates into CASSQETTWGTQYF.

This clonotype occurred many times. V and J are TRBV29-1 and TRBJ1-4; D might be TRBD1 (5 bases). CDR3 length equals 13 residues. Deletions cut 4 bases from V and 6 bases from J, with 12 bases between. Germline CDR1 and CDR2: SQVTM and ANQGSEA. The CDR3 bases are TGCAGCGTTGGAACGGCAGGGTATGAAAAACTGTTTTTT. Translation: CSVGTAGYEKLFF.

This clonotype was seen many times. This chain connects TRBV12-3 or TRBV12-4 to TRBJ2-7, with 7 nucleotides matching TRBD1. Losses at the gene ends were 2 bases for V and 2 bases for J; bases not matched to a gene: 9. This CDR3 is 16 amino acids long. This chain's CDR3 is CASSLFRDRGTYEQYF. The CDR3, as DNA: TGTGCCAGCAGTTTATTCCGGGACAGAGGCACCTACGAGCAGTACTTC.

This clonotype showed up many times. The CDR3 is CASSRGTGKETQYF. CDR3 in DNA: TGTGCCAGCAGCCGCGGGACAGGAAAAGAGACCCAGTACTTC. The chain combines TRBV11-2 with TRBJ2-5, with 8 bases matching TRBD1. V shed 5 bases, J shed 3 bases, and the junction held 5 bases outside the gene matches. Germline V gene lookup returns CDR1 SGHAT and CDR2 FQNNGV. This CDR3 has 14 residues.

This clonotype is labeled medium-sized. J is TRBJ1-2 and V is TRBV20-1; D is possibly TRBD1 (6 bases). The CDR3 length is 18 residues. The germline V gene has CDR1 DFQATT and CDR2 SNEGSKA (reference sequence). V was clipped by 2 bases and J by 1 base, with 23 bases between them. Written as DNA, the CDR3 is TGCAGTGCTAGAATGTCCGGAAGGGGGTTTTTGGATAACTATGGCTACACCTTC. This encodes CSARMSGRGFLDNYGYTF.

This clonotype was found many times. The chain combines TRBV20-1 with TRBJ1-2, with 11 bases matching TRBD1. This CDR3 has 14 amino acids. Trimming took 1 base from V and 4 from J; bases not matched to a gene: 2. Germline CDR1 reads DFQATT; CDR2 reads SNEGSKA (reference sequence). CDR3 DNA sequence: TGCAGTGCTAGAGGGGACAGGGGGTTCTATGGCTACACCTTC. This gives the protein CSARGDRGFYGYTF.

This clonotype was seen many times. This rearrangement joins TRBV4-2 to TRBJ2-3; either TRBD1 or TRBD2 may supply D (5 bases each). The V gene's germline CDR1 is LGHNA and CDR2 YNFKEQ. V gave up 0 bases and J gave up 5 bases, with 12 bases separating them. The CDR3 runs to 15 residues. CDR3 in DNA: TGTGCCAGCAGCCAAGAGAAGGGGAGTAAAGATACGCAGTATTTT. This sequence encodes CASSQEKGSKDTQYF.

This clonotype has ten or more counts. The chain combines TRBV12-5 with TRBJ1-1, with D possibly matching TRBD1 (5 bases). The germline V gene encodes CDR1 LGHNT and CDR2 FRNRAP. V lost 0 bases, J lost 1 base, and 12 bases lay in between. This CDR3 contains 16 residues. CDR3 loop: CASGLVKPGTNTEAFF. The CDR3 DNA is TGTGCTAGTGGTTTGGTAAAACCTGGGACGAACACTGAAGCTTTCTTT.

The chain is built from TRBV29-1 and TRBJ2-1; 9 positions agree with TRBD1. The germline gives CDR1 SQVTM, CDR2 ANQGSEA. This CDR3 contains 16 residues. With V trimmed by 1 base and J by 4 bases, 8 bases remained unmatched. This chain's CDR3 is CSVEGVGQGLYNEQFF. The DNA for the CDR3 is TGCAGCGTTGAAGGCGTGGGACAGGGACTATACAATGAGCAGTTCTTC.

This clonotype has ten or more counts. CDR3 amino acids: CASSDWLTGELFF. The CDR3 bases are TGTGCCAGCAGTGATTGGCTAACCGGGGAGCTGTTTTTT. V and J are TRBV2 and TRBJ2-2; D gene uncertain. CDR3 length equals 13 residues. Looked up from germline, CDR1 is SNHLY and CDR2 is FYNNEI. V was trimmed by 3 bases and J by 5 bases, leaving 7 bases between them.

This clonotype is medium-sized (0.01 to 0.1%). The V call is TRBV30, the J call TRBJ2-5; D is tentatively TRBD1 or TRBD2 (5 bases each). This CDR3 region has 13 residues. V was pared by 4 bases and J by 5 bases, with 14 bases between. Germline loops: CDR1 GTSNPN, CDR2 SVGIG (reference sequence). CDR3 sequence: CAWKMAGTETQYF. In DNA form, the CDR3 reads TGTGCCTGGAAAATGGCAGGGACGGAGACCCAGTACTTC.

This clonotype was recorded many times. The chain is built from TRBV5-1 and TRBJ2-3, with 8 bases that match TRBD1. The V gene end was trimmed by 0 bases and the J gene end by 4 bases; junction bases not matched to a gene: 4. Germline V gene lookup returns CDR1 SGHRS and CDR2 YFSETQ. The CDR3 runs 15 residues. DNA for the CDR3: TGCGCCAGCAGCTTGGACAGGGGGTTTTCAGATACGCAGTATTTT. It encodes CASSLDRGFSDTQYF.

This clonotype was found a few times. With a much larger clone just one base away, this may be a read error. The gene calls are TRBV5-1 and TRBJ1-2; D call uncertain. Germline-derived CDR1 and CDR2 are SGHRS and YFSETQ. The CDR3 sequence is 14 residues long. This CDR3 reads CASSLDTTLYGYNF. DNA of the CDR3: TGCGCCAGCAGCTTGGACACGACCCTCTATGGCTACAACTTC. Variable domain in full (rest from reference TRBV5-1 and TRBJ1-2): KAGVTQTPRYLIKTRGQQVTLSCSPISGHRSVSWYQQTPGQGLQFLFEYFSETQRNKGNFPGRFSGRQFSNSRSEMNVSTLELGDSALYLCASSLDTTLYGYNFGSGTRLTVV.

In this sample, this clonotype turned up many times. This sequence joins TRBV2 and TRBJ1-2; TRBD1 might be the D (6 bases). Trimming cost V 4 bases and J 5 bases, with 14 bases left between them. Germline V gene data show CDR1 as SNHLY and CDR2 as FYNNEI. This CDR3 is 14 amino acids long. CDR3 sequence reads: CASSAGRGEYGYTF. DNA for the CDR3: TGTGCCAGCAGTGCGGGCAGGGGAGAATATGGCTACACCTTC.

This clonotype is medium-sized. The chain has TRBV5-1 and TRBJ1-2; no clear D gene. V was pared by 0 bases and J by 14 bases, with 14 bases between. The CDR3 covers 12 residues. The germline V gene encodes CDR1 SGHRS and CDR2 YFSETQ. The chain's CDR3 is CASSLDGVVWTF. The DNA for the CDR3 is TGCGCCAGCAGCTTGGATGGGGTCGTGTGGACCTTC.

There are many counts of this clonotype. The chain recombines TRBV6-5 with TRBJ2-5; 9 bases agree with TRBD2. The CDR3 sequence is 15 residues long. Unmatched junction bases numbered 10, after V lost 6 bases and J lost 5 bases. Germline CDR1 MNHEY, CDR2 SVGAGI. CDR3 DNA: TGTGCCAGCAGGAGGGCTAGCGGGGAGTGGGAGACCCAGTACTTC. It codes for CASRRASGEWETQYF.

This clonotype occurred many times. This sequence joins TRBV9 and TRBJ2-3; 10 positions agree with TRBD2. Per germline, CDR1 SGDLS and CDR2 YYNGEE. The ends lost 0 bases at V and 1 base at J; junction bases unmatched: 2. This CDR3 spans 16 amino acids. In nucleotides, the CDR3 is TGTGCCAGCAGCGTAGCAGCGGGGGGGGGCACAGATACGCAGTATTTT. Its protein is CASSVAAGGGTDTQYF.

This clonotype was picked up many times. The chain recombines TRBV4-1 with TRBJ2-2, with TRBD2 identical over 8 bases. Trimming took 2 bases from V and 5 from J; bases not matched to a gene: 7. CDR1 and CDR2 from the germline V gene are MGHRA and YSYEKL. The CDR3 extends over 16 amino acids. CDR3 residues: CASSQRGAGETGELFF. The CDR3 DNA follows: TGCGCCAGCAGCCAAAGGGGAGCGGGAGAGACCGGGGAGCTGTTTTTT.

This clonotype was picked up many times. The gene calls are TRBV12-3 or TRBV12-4 and TRBJ1-2, with D possibly TRBD1 on 5 matching bases. Trimming pared 8 bases from V and 4 bases from J, leaving 17 bases between. There are 14 residues in the CDR3. For the CDR3, the DNA is TGTGCCAGCGGCTCAGGCGGGGCCGTCTATGGCTACACCTTC. This sequence encodes CASGSGGAVYGYTF.

This clonotype was counted many times. This rearrangement joins TRBV5-1 to TRBJ1-2, with 10 bases identical to TRBD1. This CDR3 spans 16 amino acids. CDR1 and CDR2 (germline): SGHRS, YFSETQ. The J segment lost 6 bases and the V segment lost 0 bases, leaving 8 bases of the junction unmatched. Written as DNA, the CDR3 is TGCGCCAGCAGCTTGGGGGACAGGGGAGGCGCGAATGGCTACACCTTC. This sequence encodes CASSLGDRGGANGYTF. The full variable domain, its missing parts supplied by reference TRBV5-1 and TRBJ1-2, is KAGVTQTPRYLIKTRGQQVTLSCSPISGHRSVSWYQQTPGQGLQFLFEYFSETQRNKGNFPGRFSGRQFSNSRSEMNVSTLELGDSALYLCASSLGDRGGANGYTFGSGTRLTVV.

This clonotype was picked up a small number of times. Given a much more abundant clone one base away, this may be a read error. This CDR3 is missing its conserved last phenylalanine or tryptophan, likely due to a read error. The chain uses TRBV5-1 and TRBJ2-3, with TRBD2 matching 12 bases. Germline V gene sequence: CDR1 SGHRS, CDR2 YFSETQ. This CDR3 comprises 16 residues. Trimming took 5 bases from V and 0 from J; bases not matched to a gene: 4. CDR3 bases: TGCGCCAGCAGACGGACTAGCGGGATAAGCACAGATACGCAGTATTTG. This codes for CASRRTSGISTDTQYL.

This clonotype is judged medium-sized (0.01 to 0.1%). The J gene is TRBJ2-7, the V gene TRBV3-1; 9 bases are a match to TRBD1. V gave up 4 bases and J gave up 2 bases; unmatched junction bases: 6. Germline V gene sequence: CDR1 LGHDT, CDR2 YNNKEL (reference sequence). This CDR3 contains 15 residues. The CDR3 bases are TGTGCCAGCAGCCCTCACAGGGGGCTCACCTACGAGCAGTACTTC. It translates to CASSPHRGLTYEQYF.

This clonotype showed up many times. This chain connects TRBV6-6 to TRBJ1-2, with 11 bases that match TRBD1. The CDR3 sequence is 18 residues long. Germline CDR1 reads MNHNY; CDR2 reads SVGAGI (reference sequence). J was trimmed by 3 bases and V by 6 bases; bases with no gene match: 15. As DNA, the CDR3 is TGTGCCAGCAGGCAGCCAGGGACAGGGGGTAAAATCGACTATGGCTACACCTTC. Translation gives CASRQPGTGGKIDYGYTF.

The chain links TRBV9 to TRBJ1-2, with TRBD1 as a possible D gene (5 bases). CDR1 and CDR2 from the germline V gene are SGDLS and YYNGEE. V was trimmed by 0 bases and J by 8 bases, leaving 14 bases between them. The CDR3 spans 14 residues. The CDR3 DNA reads as TGTGCCAGCAGCGTAGTGCAGGGAAGGGGCGGCTACACCTTC. Amino acids: CASSVVQGRGGYTF.

This clonotype was counted many times. This chain links TRBV7-9 with TRBJ2-7, with D possibly matching TRBD1 (5 bases). The CDR3 is 14 amino acids. Between the trimmed V and J ends, which lost 1 base and 3 bases, there was a span of 10 bases. Germline CDR1 SEHNR, CDR2 FQNEAQ (reference sequence). The CDR3 loop is CASSLDWGHYEQYF. CDR3 DNA: TGTGCCAGCAGCTTAGATTGGGGCCACTACGAGCAGTACTTC.